This TCR beta chain comes out of a study of T cells after yellow fever vaccination. General study points: The CD4 and CD8 compartments had a small share of their clonotypes in common. Contaminants from the bulk population, in the form of abundant clonotypes, could be found in FACS-sorted repertoires. Clones that expanded after primary vaccination mostly reappeared after the booster (over 95% CD4, approximately 89% CD8).

V shed 0 bases and J 4 bases; nucleotides not matched to a gene: 4. The CDR3 sequence is 15 residues long. Germline V gene lookup returns CDR1 ENHRY and CDR2 SYGVKD. Remarks on this clonotype: The target antigen is unknown.

Template switching with 5'RACE generated the TCR cDNA and added a universal primer site and UMIs. TCRdb itself ran the 5' RACE reads through MiXCR, one entry per CDR3 protein. The sample includes around 600,000 distinct CDR3 sequences, around an eighth seen only once; the top ten take 14% to 15%. The rearrangement uses TRBV10-3 and TRBJ2-3; TRBD2 aligns across 7 bases. The clonotype was recovered from a man younger than 45 who received the YFV17D yellow fever vaccine. This sample comprised PBMCs, obtained on the day of the yellow fever booster vaccination. Here the CDR3 DNA reads TGTGCCATCAGTGAGTCAACGGGAGGACCAGATACGCAGTATTTT. It translates to CAISESTGGPDTQYF.